Listed here are 3 T cell receptor beta chains from one sample, sequenced in a study of blood T cells in healthy people across ages. A second 7 to 11 cycle PCR used barcoded and J-beta primers. Via MiXCR, TCRdb re-called the 5' RACE reads, giving one row per CDR3 protein. The data contain 1.5 million to 2 million distinct CDR3 sequences, about 39% of them singletons. Sample: blood. The source of these receptors is a human donor in good health.

The chain joins TRBV7-2 to TRBJ2-1, with 14 bases lining up with TRBD2. With V trimmed by 2 bases and J by 5 bases, 8 bases remained unmatched. CDR1 SGHTA and CDR2 FQGNSA come from the germline V gene. This CDR3 comprises 18 residues. This CDR3 reads CASSLSLGTSGGHNEQFF. DNA of the CDR3: TGTGCCAGCAGCTTAAGCCTGGGGACTAGCGGGGGACACAATGAGCAGTTCTTC.

The J gene is TRBJ2-1, the V gene TRBV7-2; 10 bases line up with TRBD1. Looked up from germline, CDR1 is SGHTA and CDR2 is FQGNSA. The V gene end was trimmed by 2 bases and the J gene end by 8 bases; junction bases not matched to a gene: 12. CDR3 length: 17 amino acids. The DNA for the CDR3 is TGTGCCAGCAGCTTATTGGGTGGGACAGGGGCGGAAGATGAGCAGTTCTTC. It is translated as CASSLLGGTGAEDEQFF.

The CDR3 sequence: CASSVEAGRGGNNEQFF. The CDR3 DNA is TGTGCCAGCAGCGTAGAGGCTGGGCGGGGGGGCAATAATGAGCAGTTCTTC. V is TRBV9 and J is TRBJ2-1; 9 nucleotides align to TRBD2. This CDR3 contains 17 residues. Unmatched junction bases numbered 11, after V lost 0 bases and J lost 7 bases. Germline V gene data show CDR1 as SGDLS and CDR2 as YYNGEE.